This T cell receptor beta chain emerged from a study of shared T cell receptors in the human thymus. The data were produced by immunoSEQ multiplex PCR, yet TCRdb's version contains in-frame clones alone and is incomplete. Here the sample spans approximately 760,000 clones, approximately 85% being singletons. The CDR3 is 17 amino acids. V was pared by 4 bases and J by 0 bases, with 7 bases of the junction left unmatched. Germline CDR1 is SGHRS and CDR2 is YFSETQ. The same data also contributed to another study, on human thymus T cells. That source reports: Thymic resections from corrective heart surgery supplied the tissue. Highly overlapping thymic repertoires in unrelated individuals were reported by related research.

This TCR was sampled from a girl under three years old with a congenital heart defect. The V and J genes are TRBV5-1 and TRBJ2-4; TRBD1 matches at 10 bases. Sample: thymocytes. In nucleotides, the CDR3 is TGCGCCAGCAGCGGCCGGGACAGGGGACTAGCCAAAAACATTCAGTACTTC. Protein sequence: CASSGRDRGLAKNIQYF.